Listed here are 4 T cell receptor beta chains from one sample, sequenced in a study of yellow fever vaccine responses in identical twins. Each CDR3 protein is one row after TCRdb ran MiXCR on the RT-PCR reads. The table shows tens of thousands of distinct CDR3 sequences, with under 85% occurring only once. Sequenced material: T cells from blood (PBMCs), unsorted or a sorted subset (not recorded which), taken before or after yellow fever vaccination (not recorded which). All receptors derive from a young woman who received the yellow fever vaccine.

This clonotype has more than one count but fewer than ten. The gene calls are TRBV29-1 and TRBJ1-2, with D unclear. The CDR3 is 12 residues long. V dropped 3 bases and J dropped 6 bases, with 11 bases sitting between them. Germline CDR1 is SQVTM and CDR2 is ANQGSEA. CDR3 nucleotides: TGCAGCGTTGAGATCGAGGTCGATGGCTACACCTTC. Translation: CSVEIEVDGYTF.

This clonotype was picked up one time. The CDR3 here is CASSLALIYEQYF. The CDR3 nucleotides read TGTGCCAGCAGCTTGGCCCTCATCTACGAGCAGTACTTC. V usage is TRBV5-4 and J usage is TRBJ2-7; no reliable D call. V lost 0 bases and J lost 3, with 7 bases in between. The V gene's germline CDR1 is SGHNT and CDR2 YYREEE (reference sequence). The CDR3 extends over 13 amino acids.

The chain joins TRBV2 to TRBJ2-2, with D maybe TRBD1 (5 bases). V shed 2 bases and J shed 2 bases, with 6 bases lying between them. Looked up from germline, CDR1 is SNHLY and CDR2 is FYNNEI. The CDR3 runs to 14 residues. The CDR3 DNA follows: TGTGCCAGCAGTGAACAGGGAAACACCGGGGAGCTGTTTTTT. Its translation: CASSEQGNTGELFF. Full variable domain (remainder filled in from reference TRBV2 and TRBJ2-2): EPEVTQTPSHQVTQMGQEVILRCVPISNHLYFYWYRQILGQKVEFLVSFYNNEISEKSEIFDDQFSVERPDGSNFTLKIRSTKLEDSAMYFCASSEQGNTGELFFGEGSRLTVL.

The genes are TRBV11-3 and TRBJ2-5, with D uncertain. The CDR3 is made up of 15 amino acids. V shed 3 bases and J shed 4 bases, with 15 bases lying between them. Germline loops: CDR1 SGHNT, CDR2 YENEEA. Written as DNA, the CDR3 is TGTGCCAGCAGCTTCCAACACGGCCCCAGAGAGACCCAGTACTTC. Its protein product is CASSFQHGPRETQYF. Full variable domain (missing parts from reference TRBV11-3 and TRBJ2-5): EAGVVQSPRYKIIEKKQPVAFWCNPISGHNTLYWYLQNLGQGPELLIRYENEEAVDDSQLPKDRFSAERLKGVDSTLKIQPAELGDSAVYLCASSFQHGPRETQYFGPGTRLLVL.